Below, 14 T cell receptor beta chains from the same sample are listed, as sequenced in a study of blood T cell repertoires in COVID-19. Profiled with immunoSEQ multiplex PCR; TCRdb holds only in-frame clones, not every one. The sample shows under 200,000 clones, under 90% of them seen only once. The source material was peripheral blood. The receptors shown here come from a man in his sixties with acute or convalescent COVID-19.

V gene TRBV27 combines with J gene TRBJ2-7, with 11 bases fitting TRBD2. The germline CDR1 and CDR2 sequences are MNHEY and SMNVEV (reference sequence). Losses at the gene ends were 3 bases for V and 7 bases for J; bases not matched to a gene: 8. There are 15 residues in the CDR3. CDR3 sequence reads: CASSFIAGGPREQYF. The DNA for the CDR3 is TGTGCCAGCAGTTTCATAGCGGGAGGGCCTAGAGAGCAGTACTTC.

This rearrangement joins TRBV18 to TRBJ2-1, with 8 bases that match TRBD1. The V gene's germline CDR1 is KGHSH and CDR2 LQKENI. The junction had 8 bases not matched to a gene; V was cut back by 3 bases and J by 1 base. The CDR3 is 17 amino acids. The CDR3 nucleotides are TGTGCCAGCTCACCTTTCATCAGGGGGCATTCCTACAATGAGCAGTTCTTC. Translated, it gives CASSPFIRGHSYNEQFF.

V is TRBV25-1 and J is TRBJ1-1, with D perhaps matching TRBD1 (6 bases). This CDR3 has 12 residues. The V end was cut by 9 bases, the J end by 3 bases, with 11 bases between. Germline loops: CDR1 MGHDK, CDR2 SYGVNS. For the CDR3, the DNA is TGTGCCAGTACCACAGGGTACACTGAAGCTTTCTTT. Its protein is CASTTGYTEAFF.

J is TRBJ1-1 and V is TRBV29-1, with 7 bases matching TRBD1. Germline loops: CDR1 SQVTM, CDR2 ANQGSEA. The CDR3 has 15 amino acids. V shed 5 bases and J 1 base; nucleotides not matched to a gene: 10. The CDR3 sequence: CSVFKQGLTNTEAFF. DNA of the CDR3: TGCAGCGTTTTCAAACAGGGGCTCACGAACACTGAAGCTTTCTTT.

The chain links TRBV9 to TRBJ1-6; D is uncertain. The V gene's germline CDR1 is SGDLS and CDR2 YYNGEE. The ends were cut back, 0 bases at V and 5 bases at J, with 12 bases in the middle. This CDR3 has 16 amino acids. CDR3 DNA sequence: TGTGCCAGCAGCGTAGATTCCGGGGTCCATAATTCACCCCTCCACTTT. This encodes CASSVDSGVHNSPLHF.

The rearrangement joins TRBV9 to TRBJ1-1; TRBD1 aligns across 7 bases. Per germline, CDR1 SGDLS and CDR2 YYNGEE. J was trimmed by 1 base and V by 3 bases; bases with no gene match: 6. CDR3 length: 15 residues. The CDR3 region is CASSAGGLTNTEAFF. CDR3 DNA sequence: TGTGCCAGCAGCGCAGGGGGACTCACGAACACTGAAGCTTTCTTT. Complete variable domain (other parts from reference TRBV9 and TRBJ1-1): DSGVTQTPKHLITATGQRVTLRCSPRSGDLSVYWYQQSLDQGLQFLIQYYNGEERAKGNILERFSAQQFPDLHSELNLSSLELGDSALYFCASSAGGLTNTEAFFGQGTRLTVV.

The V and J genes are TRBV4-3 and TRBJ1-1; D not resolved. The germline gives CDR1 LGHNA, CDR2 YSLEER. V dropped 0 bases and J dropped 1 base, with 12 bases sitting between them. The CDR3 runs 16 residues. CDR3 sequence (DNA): TGCGCCAGCAGCCAAGAACCCCGGGGAGCGAACACTGAAGCTTTCTTT. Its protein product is CASSQEPRGANTEAFF.

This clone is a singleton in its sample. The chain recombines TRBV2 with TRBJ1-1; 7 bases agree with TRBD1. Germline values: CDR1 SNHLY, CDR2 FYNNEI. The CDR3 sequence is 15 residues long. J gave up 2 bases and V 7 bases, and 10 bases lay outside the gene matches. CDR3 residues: CASTYTGTVNTEAFF. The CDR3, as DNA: TGTGCCAGCACCTACACCGGGACAGTTAACACTGAAGCTTTCTTT.

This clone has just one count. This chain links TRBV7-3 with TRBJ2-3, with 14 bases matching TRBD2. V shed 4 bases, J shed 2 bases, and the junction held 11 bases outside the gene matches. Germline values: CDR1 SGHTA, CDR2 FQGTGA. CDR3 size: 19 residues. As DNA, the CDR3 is TGTGCCAGCAGCTCTAGGACTAGCGGGGGGCTCACGCCCACAGATACGCAGTATTTT. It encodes CASSSRTSGGLTPTDTQYF.

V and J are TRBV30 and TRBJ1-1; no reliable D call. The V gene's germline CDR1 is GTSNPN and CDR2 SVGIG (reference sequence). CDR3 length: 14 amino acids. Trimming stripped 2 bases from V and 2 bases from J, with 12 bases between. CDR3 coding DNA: TGTGCCTGGAGTCATAGACTTAGAAACACTGAAGCTTTCTTT. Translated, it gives CAWSHRLRNTEAFF.

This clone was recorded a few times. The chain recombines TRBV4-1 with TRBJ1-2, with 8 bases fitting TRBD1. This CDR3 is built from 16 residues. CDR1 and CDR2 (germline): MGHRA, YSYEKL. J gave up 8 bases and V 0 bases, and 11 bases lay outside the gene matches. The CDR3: CASSQDETGGVVGYTF. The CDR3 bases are TGCGCCAGCAGCCAAGATGAAACAGGGGGTGTAGTCGGCTACACCTTC.

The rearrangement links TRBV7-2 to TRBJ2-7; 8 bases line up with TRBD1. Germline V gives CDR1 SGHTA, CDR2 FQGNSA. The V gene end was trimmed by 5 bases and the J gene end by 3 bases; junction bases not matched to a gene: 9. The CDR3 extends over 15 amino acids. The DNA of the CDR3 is TGTGCCAGCAGCCCGGACAGGGTGGACCGCTACGAGCAGTACTTC. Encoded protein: CASSPDRVDRYEQYF.

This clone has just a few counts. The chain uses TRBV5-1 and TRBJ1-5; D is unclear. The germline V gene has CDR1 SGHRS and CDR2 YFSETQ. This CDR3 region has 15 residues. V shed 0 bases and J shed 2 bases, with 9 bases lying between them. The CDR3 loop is CASSLGEDGNQPQHF. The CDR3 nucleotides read TGCGCCAGCAGCTTGGGAGAGGATGGCAATCAGCCCCAGCATTTT.

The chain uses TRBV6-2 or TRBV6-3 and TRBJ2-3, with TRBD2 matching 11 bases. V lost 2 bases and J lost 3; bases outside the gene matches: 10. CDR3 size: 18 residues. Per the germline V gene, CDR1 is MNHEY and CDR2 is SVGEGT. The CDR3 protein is CASSYLEFLAGGTDTQYF. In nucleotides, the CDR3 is TGTGCCAGCAGTTACCTGGAATTCCTAGCGGGGGGTACAGATACGCAGTATTTT.